This TCR beta chain derives from a study of CD8+ T cells in alopecia areata. About the research overall: Among treated patients, oral tofacitinib was administered at 5 to 10 mg twice daily.

RNA was isolated and reverse transcribed to cDNA, the sequencing template. The repertoire was sequenced with immunoSEQ multiplex PCR; TCRdb's copy has only in-frame clones and lacks some. The sample has 140,000 to 150,000 clones; around 58% are singletons. This material consisted of CD4+ T cells sorted from blood, taken at week 0. The TCR sequence derives from a human donor with alopecia areata.

As DNA, the CDR3 is TGTGCCTGGAATTCTGGGGCCAACGTCCTGACTTTC. This encodes CAWNSGANVLTF. The chain joins TRBV30 to TRBJ2-6; D not certain. This CDR3 region has 12 residues. V lost 4 bases and J 1 base, leaving 2 bases between the germline ends. Germline V gene sequence: CDR1 GTSNPN, CDR2 SVGIG (reference sequence).